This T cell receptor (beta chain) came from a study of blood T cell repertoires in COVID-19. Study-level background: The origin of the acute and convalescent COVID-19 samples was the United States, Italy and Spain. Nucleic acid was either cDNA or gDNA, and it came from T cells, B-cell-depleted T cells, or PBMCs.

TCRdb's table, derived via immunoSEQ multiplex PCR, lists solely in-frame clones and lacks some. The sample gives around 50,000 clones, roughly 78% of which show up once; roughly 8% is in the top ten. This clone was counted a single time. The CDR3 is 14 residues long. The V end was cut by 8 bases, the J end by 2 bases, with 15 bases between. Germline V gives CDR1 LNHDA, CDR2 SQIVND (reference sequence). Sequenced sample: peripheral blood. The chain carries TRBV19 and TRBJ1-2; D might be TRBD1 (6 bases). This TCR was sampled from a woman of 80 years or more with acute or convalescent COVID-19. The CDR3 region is CASLQGQFNYGYTF. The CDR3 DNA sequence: TGTGCCAGTTTACAGGGTCAGTTCAACTATGGCTACACCTTC. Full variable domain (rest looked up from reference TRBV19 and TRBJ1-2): DGGITQSPKYLFRKEGQNVTLSCEQNLNHDAMYWYRQDPGQGLRLIYYSQIVNDFQKGDIAEGYSVSREKKESFPLTVTSAQKNPTAFYLCASLQGQFNYGYTFGSGTRLTVV.